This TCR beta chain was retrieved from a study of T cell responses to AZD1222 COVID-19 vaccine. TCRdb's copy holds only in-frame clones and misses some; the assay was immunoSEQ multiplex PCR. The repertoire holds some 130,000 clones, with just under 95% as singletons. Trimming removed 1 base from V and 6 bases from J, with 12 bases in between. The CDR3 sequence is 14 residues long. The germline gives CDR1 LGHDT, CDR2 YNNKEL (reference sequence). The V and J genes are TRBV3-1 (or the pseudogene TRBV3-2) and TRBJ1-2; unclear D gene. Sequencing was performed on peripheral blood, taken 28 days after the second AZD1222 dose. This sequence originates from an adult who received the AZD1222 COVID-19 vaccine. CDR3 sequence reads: CASSQGLSPNGYTF. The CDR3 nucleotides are TGTGCCAGCAGCCAAGGACTCTCACCCAATGGCTACACCTTC.